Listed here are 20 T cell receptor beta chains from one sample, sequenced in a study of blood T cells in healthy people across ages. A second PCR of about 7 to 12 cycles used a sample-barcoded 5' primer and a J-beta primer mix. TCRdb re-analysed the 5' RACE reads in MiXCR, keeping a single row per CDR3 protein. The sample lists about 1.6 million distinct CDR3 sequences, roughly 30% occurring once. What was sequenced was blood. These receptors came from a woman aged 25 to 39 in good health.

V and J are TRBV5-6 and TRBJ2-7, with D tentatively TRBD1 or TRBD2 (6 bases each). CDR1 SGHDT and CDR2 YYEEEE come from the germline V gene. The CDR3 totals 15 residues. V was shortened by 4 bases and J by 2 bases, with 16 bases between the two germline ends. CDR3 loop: CASSRINREAYEQYF. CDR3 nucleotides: TGTGCCAGCAGCAGAATCAACAGGGAGGCCTACGAGCAGTACTTC.

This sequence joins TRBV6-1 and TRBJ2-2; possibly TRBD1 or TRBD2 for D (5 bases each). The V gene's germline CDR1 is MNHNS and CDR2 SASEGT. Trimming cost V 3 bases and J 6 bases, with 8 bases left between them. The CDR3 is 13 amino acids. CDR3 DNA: TGTGCCAGCAGTGAGCTGGGGGCCGGGGAGCTGTTTTTT. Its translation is CASSELGAGELFF.

The CDR3 reads CASSPRVLAGGHEQFF. For the CDR3, the DNA is TGTGCCAGCAGCCCACGCGTACTAGCGGGAGGCCATGAGCAGTTCTTC. V is TRBV7-3 and J is TRBJ2-1, with 12 bases aligning to TRBD2. CDR3 length: 16 amino acids. J was trimmed by 8 bases and V by 5 bases; bases with no gene match: 10. From germline, CDR1 is SGHTA and CDR2 FQGTGA.

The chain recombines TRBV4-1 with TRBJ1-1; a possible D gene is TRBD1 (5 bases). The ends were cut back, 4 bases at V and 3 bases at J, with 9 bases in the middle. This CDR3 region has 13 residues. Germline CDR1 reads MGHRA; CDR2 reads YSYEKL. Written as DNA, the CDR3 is TGCGCCAGCAGCCGAGTAGGGGACACTGAAGCTTTCTTT. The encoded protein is CASSRVGDTEAFF.

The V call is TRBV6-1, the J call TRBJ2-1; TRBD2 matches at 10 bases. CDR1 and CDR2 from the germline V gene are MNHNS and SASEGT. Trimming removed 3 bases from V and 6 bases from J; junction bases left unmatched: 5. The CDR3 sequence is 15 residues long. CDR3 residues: CASSDSGGAVNEQFF. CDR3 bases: TGTGCCAGCAGTGACAGCGGGGGGGCCGTCAATGAGCAGTTCTTC.

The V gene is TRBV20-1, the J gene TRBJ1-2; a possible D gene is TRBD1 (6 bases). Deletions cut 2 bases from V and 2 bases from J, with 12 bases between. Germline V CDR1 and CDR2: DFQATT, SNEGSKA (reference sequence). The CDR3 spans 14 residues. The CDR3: CSARPKTGNYGYTF. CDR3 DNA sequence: TGCAGTGCTAGACCTAAGACAGGAAACTATGGCTACACCTTC.

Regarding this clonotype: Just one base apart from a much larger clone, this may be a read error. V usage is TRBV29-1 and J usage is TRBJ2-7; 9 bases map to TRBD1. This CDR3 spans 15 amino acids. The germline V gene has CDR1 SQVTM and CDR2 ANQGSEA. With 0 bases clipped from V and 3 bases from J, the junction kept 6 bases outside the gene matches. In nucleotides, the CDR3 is TGCAGCGTTGAAGATGGGGACAGGGATCTCTACGAGCAGTACTTC. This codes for CSVEDGDRDLYEQYF.

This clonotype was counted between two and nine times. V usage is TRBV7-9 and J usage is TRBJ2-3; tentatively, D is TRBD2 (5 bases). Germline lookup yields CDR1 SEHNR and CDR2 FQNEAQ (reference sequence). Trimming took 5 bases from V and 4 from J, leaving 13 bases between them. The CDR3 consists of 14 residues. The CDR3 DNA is TGTGCCAGCAGCCCCGGGGAGTGGCCAGATACGCAGTATTTT. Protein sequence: CASSPGEWPDTQYF.

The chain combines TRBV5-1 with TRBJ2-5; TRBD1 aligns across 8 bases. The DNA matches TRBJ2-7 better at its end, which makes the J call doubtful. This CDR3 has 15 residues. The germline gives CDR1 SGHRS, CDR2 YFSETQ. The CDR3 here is CASSSQTGVFDEQYF. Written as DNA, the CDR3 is TGCGCCAGCAGCTCACAGACAGGGGTTTTCGACGAGCAGTACTTC.

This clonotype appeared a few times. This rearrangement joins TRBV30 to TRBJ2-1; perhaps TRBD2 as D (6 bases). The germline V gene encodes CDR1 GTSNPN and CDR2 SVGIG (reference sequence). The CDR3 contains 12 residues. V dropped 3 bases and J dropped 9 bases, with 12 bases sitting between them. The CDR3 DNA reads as TGTGCCTGGAGCGGGAGCGGATCTGAGCAGTTCTTC. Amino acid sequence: CAWSGSGSEQFF.

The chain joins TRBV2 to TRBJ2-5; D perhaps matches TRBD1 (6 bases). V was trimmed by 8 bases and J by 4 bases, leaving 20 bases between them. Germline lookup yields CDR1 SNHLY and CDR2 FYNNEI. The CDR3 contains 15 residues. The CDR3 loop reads CASGELQGVGETQYF. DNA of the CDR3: TGTGCCAGCGGCGAATTACAGGGAGTTGGAGAGACCCAGTACTTC.

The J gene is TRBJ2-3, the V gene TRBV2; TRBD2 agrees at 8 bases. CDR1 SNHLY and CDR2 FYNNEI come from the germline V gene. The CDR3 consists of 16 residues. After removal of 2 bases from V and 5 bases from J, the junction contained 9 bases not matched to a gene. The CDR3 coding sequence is TGTGCCAGCAGTGAAACTAGCGGAGCGAGGGGAGATACGCAGTATTTT. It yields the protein CASSETSGARGDTQYF.

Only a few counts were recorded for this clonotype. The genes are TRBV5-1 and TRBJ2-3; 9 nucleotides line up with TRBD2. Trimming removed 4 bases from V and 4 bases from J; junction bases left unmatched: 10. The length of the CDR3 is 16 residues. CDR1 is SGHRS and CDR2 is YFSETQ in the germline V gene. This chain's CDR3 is CASSPATSGAADTQYF. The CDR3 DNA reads TGCGCCAGCAGCCCAGCGACTAGCGGAGCGGCAGATACGCAGTATTTT.

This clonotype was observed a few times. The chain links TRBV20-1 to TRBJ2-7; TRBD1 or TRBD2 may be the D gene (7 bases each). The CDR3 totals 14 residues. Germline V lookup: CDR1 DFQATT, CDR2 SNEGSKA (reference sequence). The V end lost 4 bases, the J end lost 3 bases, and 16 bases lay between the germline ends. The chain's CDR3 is CSATSRGGFYEQYF. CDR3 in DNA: TGCAGTGCTACAAGCAGGGGGGGGTTCTACGAGCAGTACTTC.

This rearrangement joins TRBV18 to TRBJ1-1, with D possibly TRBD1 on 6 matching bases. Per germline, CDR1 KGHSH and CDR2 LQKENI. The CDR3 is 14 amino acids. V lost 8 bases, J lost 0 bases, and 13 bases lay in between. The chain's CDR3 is CASRLGQLNTEAFF. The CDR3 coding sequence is TGTGCCAGCCGACTAGGACAGCTGAACACTGAAGCTTTCTTT.

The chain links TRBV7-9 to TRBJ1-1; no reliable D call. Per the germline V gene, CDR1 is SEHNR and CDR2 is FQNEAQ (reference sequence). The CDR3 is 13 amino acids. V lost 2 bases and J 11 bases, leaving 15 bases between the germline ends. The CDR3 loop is CASSLTTGDGAFF. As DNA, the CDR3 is TGTGCCAGCAGCTTAACTACTGGAGACGGGGCTTTCTTT.

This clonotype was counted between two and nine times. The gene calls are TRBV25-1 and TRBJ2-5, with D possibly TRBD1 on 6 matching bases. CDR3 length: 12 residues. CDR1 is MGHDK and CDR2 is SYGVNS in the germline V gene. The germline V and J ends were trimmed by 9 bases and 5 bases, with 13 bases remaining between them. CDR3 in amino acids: CASTGSWETQYF. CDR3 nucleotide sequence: TGTGCCAGTACAGGGTCTTGGGAGACCCAGTACTTC.

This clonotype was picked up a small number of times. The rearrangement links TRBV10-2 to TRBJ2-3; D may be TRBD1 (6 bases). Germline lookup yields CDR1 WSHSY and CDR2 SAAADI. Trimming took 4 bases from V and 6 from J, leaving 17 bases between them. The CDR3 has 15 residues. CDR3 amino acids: CASSVAGAQGDTQYF. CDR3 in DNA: TGCGCCAGCAGTGTCGCTGGGGCGCAGGGGGATACGCAGTATTTT.

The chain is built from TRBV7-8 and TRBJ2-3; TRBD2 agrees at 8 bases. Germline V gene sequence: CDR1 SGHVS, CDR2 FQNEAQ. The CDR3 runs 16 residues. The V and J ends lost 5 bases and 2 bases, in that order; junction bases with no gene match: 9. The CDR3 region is CASSPERGTYTDTQYF. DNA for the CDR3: TGTGCCAGCAGCCCAGAGCGGGGGACTTACACAGATACGCAGTATTTT.

In nucleotides, the CDR3 is TGTGCCAGCAGCCCGGCTAGCGGGGGGACCTACGAGCAGTACTTC. Its translation is CASSPASGGTYEQYF. The rearrangement links TRBV11-3 to TRBJ2-7, with TRBD2 identical over 11 bases. The V and J ends lost 5 bases and 2 bases, in that order; junction bases with no gene match: 5. CDR1 and CDR2 from the germline V gene are SGHNT and YENEEA. The CDR3 loop spans 15 amino acids.